The 15 T cell receptor beta chains below were found in one sample sequenced in a study of control samples from healthy donors and cancer patients. The method was immunoSEQ multiplex PCR; TCRdb's version includes in-frame clones alone and lacks a portion of them. The sample records 98,000 or so clones, just under 85% being singletons. Sequenced input: blood. These receptor sequences come from a man aged 18 to 29 in good health.

This clone appeared once. The V gene is TRBV11-1, the J gene TRBJ2-4, with D hard to call. The CDR3 spans 12 residues. Germline lookup yields CDR1 SGHAT and CDR2 FQDESV (reference sequence). V was pared by 5 bases and J by 4 bases, with 6 bases between. The CDR3 loop reads CASSGLKNIQYF. The CDR3 bases are TGTGCCAGCAGCGGGTTAAAAAACATTCAGTACTTC.

The rearrangement uses TRBV10-2 and TRBJ1-4, with D unresolved. The CDR3 totals 14 residues. Trimming took off 3 bases at V and 6 bases at J, with 11 bases between the two ends. Germline V CDR1 and CDR2: WSHSY, SAAADI. The CDR3 DNA reads TGCGCCAGCAGTGATTGGGGTCCCCATGAAAAACTGTTTTTT. Translation: CASSDWGPHEKLFF.

This clone was recorded many times. CDR3 protein: CASSQRLGGRGEKLFF. CDR3 DNA: TGTGCCAGCAGCCAACGACTGGGTGGCCGAGGTGAAAAACTGTTTTTT. The chain uses TRBV14 and TRBJ1-4; D gene ambiguous. Germline V gene data show CDR1 as SGHDN and CDR2 as FVKESK. Trimming pared 2 bases from V and 7 bases from J, leaving 17 bases between. The length of the CDR3 is 16 residues.

The rearrangement uses TRBV6-5 and TRBJ1-5; possibly TRBD1 for D (5 bases). V dropped 2 bases and J dropped 5 bases, with 10 bases sitting between them. This CDR3 has 14 amino acids. CDR1 and CDR2 from the germline V gene are MNHEY and SVGAGI. Here the CDR3 reads CASSYSRGYQPQHF. The CDR3 bases are TGTGCCAGCAGTTACAGTCGGGGGTATCAGCCCCAGCATTTT.

The chain uses TRBV11-3 and TRBJ2-1; tentative D call: TRBD1 (7 bases). Germline V gives CDR1 SGHNT, CDR2 YENEEA. The V end lost 5 bases, the J end lost 2 bases, and 22 bases lay between the germline ends. The CDR3 totals 18 residues. The CDR3 coding sequence is TGTGCCAGCAGCCCCGCGGGACAGATTTTTTGTCCCTACAATGAGCAGTTCTTC. This encodes CASSPAGQIFCPYNEQFF.

The chain links TRBV11-2 to TRBJ2-3; possible D gene TRBD2, 6 bases. CDR1 and CDR2 from the germline V gene are SGHAT and FQNNGV. V lost 1 base, J lost 4 bases, and 12 bases lay in between. This CDR3 has 15 residues. In DNA, the CDR3 is TGTGCCAGCAGCTTAGGGTCCTGGGAGGCAGATACGCAGTATTTT. It specifies CASSLGSWEADTQYF.

The CDR3, as DNA: TGTGCCAGCAGCTTGAGTCCTAGCGGGGGTGATACGCAGTATTTT. Translated, it gives CASSLSPSGGDTQYF. The chain recombines TRBV7-2 with TRBJ2-3; 10 bases line up with TRBD2. The junction had 6 bases not matched to a gene; V was cut back by 3 bases and J by 6 bases. Germline CDR1 is SGHTA and CDR2 is FQGNSA. The CDR3 runs 15 residues.

This clone was counted only a few times. The CDR3 DNA follows: TGCAGTGCCTGGGGGCGGCTTGAGCAGTTCTTC. This codes for CSAWGRLEQFF. The V and J genes are TRBV20-1 and TRBJ2-1, with D possibly TRBD1 on 6 matching bases. Germline assignment: CDR1 DFQATT and CDR2 SNEGSKA (reference sequence). This CDR3 spans 11 amino acids. Trimming removed 6 bases from V and 9 bases from J, with 12 bases in between.

This chain uses TRBV10-2 with TRBJ1-1; TRBD1 might be the D (6 bases). V lost 4 bases and J lost 1, with 10 bases in between. From germline, CDR1 is WSHSY and CDR2 SAAADI. This CDR3 region has 14 residues. The CDR3 sequence: CASSGGAENTEAFF. CDR3 coding DNA: TGCGCCAGCAGTGGGGGGGCAGAGAACACTGAAGCTTTCTTT.

The V gene is TRBV5-4, the J gene TRBJ1-3, with 7 positions matching TRBD1. V gave up 4 bases and J gave up 3 bases; unmatched junction bases: 4. CDR3 length: 14 residues. The germline V gene encodes CDR1 SGHNT and CDR2 YYREEE (reference sequence). The CDR3, as DNA: TGTGCCAGCAGCCTGACAGGGATTGGAAACACCATATATTTT. Its protein is CASSLTGIGNTIYF.

The chain recombines TRBV5-1 with TRBJ2-3, with 7 positions matching TRBD1. V trimming: 2 bases; J trimming: 2 bases; junction bases outside the gene matches: 5. In germline, CDR1 is SGHRS, CDR2 YFSETQ. There are 15 residues in the CDR3. The CDR3 DNA reads as TGCGCCAGCAGCTTAGGGACAGCGATCACAGATACGCAGTATTTT. This gives the protein CASSLGTAITDTQYF. The full variable domain, its missing parts supplied by reference TRBV5-1 and TRBJ2-3, is KAGVTQTPRYLIKTRGQQVTLSCSPISGHRSVSWYQQTPGQGLQFLFEYFSETQRNKGNFPGRFSGRQFSNSRSEMNVSTLELGDSALYLCASSLGTAITDTQYFGPGTRLTVL.

CDR3 in amino acids: CASSLGGGGAWEQYV. The CDR3, as DNA: TGTGCCAGCAGCTTAGGTGGCGGGGGGGCCTGGGAGCAGTACGTC. V and J are TRBV7-2 and TRBJ2-7, with 9 bases lining up with TRBD2. V dropped 1 base and J dropped 7; count of bases not matched to a gene: 8. Germline V gene data show CDR1 as SGHTA and CDR2 as FQGNSA. The CDR3 totals 15 residues.

The V and J genes are TRBV19 and TRBJ2-2; 7 bases are shared with TRBD2. This CDR3 is built from 15 residues. CDR1 is LNHDA and CDR2 is SQIVND in the germline V gene (reference sequence). Unmatched junction bases numbered 6, after V lost 4 bases and J lost 4 bases. CDR3: CASSTQSGVTGELFF. In DNA form, the CDR3 reads TGTGCCAGTAGTACGCAGAGCGGGGTCACCGGGGAGCTGTTTTTT. The full variable domain, rest sourced from reference TRBV19 and TRBJ2-2, is DGGITQSPKYLFRKEGQNVTLSCEQNLNHDAMYWYRQDPGQGLRLIYYSQIVNDFQKGDIAEGYSVSREKKESFPLTVTSAQKNPTAFYLCASSTQSGVTGELFFGEGSRLTVL.

The chain combines TRBV5-5 with TRBJ2-1; possible D gene TRBD1, 6 bases. Germline V gene lookup returns CDR1 SGHKS and CDR2 YYEKEE (reference sequence). The CDR3 runs to 15 residues. Trimming cost V 4 bases and J 9 bases, with 20 bases left between them. This CDR3 reads CASSADDRLRGEQFF. The CDR3, as DNA: TGTGCCAGCAGCGCGGACGACAGGCTAAGGGGTGAGCAGTTCTTC.

The chain has TRBV11-2 and TRBJ1-1, with no clear D. This CDR3 spans 12 amino acids. V was clipped by 0 bases and J by 7 bases, with 6 bases between them. CDR1 and CDR2 (germline): SGHAT, FQNNGV. In DNA, the CDR3 is TGTGCCAGCAGCTTAGAGTACAGTGAAGCTTTCTTT. It codes for CASSLEYSEAFF.